The table lists the clone carrying this TCR beta chain with many counts. Its antigen is currently unknown. This record belongs to a study of regulatory T cells in long-lasting Graves disease. Regarding time point: newly diagnosed GD, antithyroid drugs for less than 3 months. PBMC RNA was the source of the TCR library. With EDTA tubes as the receptacles, 7.5 to 9.5 milliliters of peripheral blood were drawn. CDR3-region Arm-PCR and iRepertoire HTBI primers produced the TCR beta libraries. Via MiXCR, TCRdb re-called the multiplex PCR reads, giving one row per CDR3 protein. Of approximately 560,000 distinct CDR3 sequences listed, 15% to 20% are singletons. Germline V CDR1 and CDR2: KGHSH, LQKENI. V lost 5 bases to trimming and J lost 4 bases, with 8 bases between them. The CDR3 has 12 amino acids. Study results and limitations: Persistent disease samples used TRBV28, TRBJ1-2 and TRBJ2-5 preferentially.

Another study also made use of these data, one on T cells in Graves' hyperthyroidism and ophthalmopathy. That study reports: Lactation, pregnancy, other autoimmune disease or uncontrolled infection excluded patients.

Sample: peripheral blood mononuclear cells (PBMCs), taken at new diagnosis, from a patient treated with antithyroid drugs. This clonotype was sampled from a man aged 18 to 29 with Graves disease. J is TRBJ1-2 and V is TRBV18; no firm D call. The CDR3 protein is CASSEVSYGYTF. For the CDR3, the DNA is TGTGCCAGCTCAGAGGTTTCCTATGGCTACACCTTC.